These 28 T cell receptor beta chains were all obtained from the same sample, sequenced in a study of T cell repertoires in breast cancer. Blocking oligonucleotides added to a second nested PCR suppressed unpaired genes. One entry per CDR3 protein, called by TCRdb with MiXCR from the emulsion pairing reads. The sample consists of roughly 39,000 distinct CDR3 sequences, over 40% of them appearing once. Primers covering all TCR V genes were used in emulsion RT-PCR on CD8+ T cells. The sequenced material came from CD8+ T cells. Receptors originate from a pool of human donors with breast cancer or a healthy control (not recorded which).

This clonotype was detected ten times or more. J is TRBJ1-2 and V is TRBV6-1; 10 nucleotides align to TRBD1. The V segment lost 5 bases and the J segment 4 bases; nucleotides outside the gene matches: 10. This CDR3 has 16 amino acids. Germline V CDR1 and CDR2: MNHNS, SASEGT. This chain's CDR3 is CASSFQTGTGVYGYTF. The CDR3 bases are TGTGCCAGCAGTTTCCAAACCGGGACAGGGGTCTATGGCTACACCTTC.

This clonotype was counted only a few times. The chain is built from TRBV20-1 and TRBJ1-5, with D uncertain. Looked up from germline, CDR1 is DFQATT and CDR2 is SNEGSKA (reference sequence). CDR3 size: 16 residues. V shed 0 bases and J shed 0 bases, with 12 bases lying between them. This CDR3 reads CSAREGKGISNQPQHF. For the CDR3, the DNA is TGCAGTGCTAGAGAAGGGAAAGGAATTAGCAATCAGCCCCAGCATTTT.

This chain links TRBV6-6 with TRBJ2-3, with D possibly being TRBD1 (5 bases). Trimming took 0 bases from V and 3 from J, leaving 19 bases between them. The CDR3 length is 18 residues. From germline, CDR1 is MNHNY and CDR2 SVGAGI (reference sequence). For the CDR3, the DNA is TGTGCCAGCAGTTACTCGGGTTTCACGACCCAGGGAACAGATACGCAGTATTTT. It is translated as CASSYSGFTTQGTDTQYF.

This chain links TRBV27 with TRBJ1-2; TRBD1 might be the D (6 bases). Germline V CDR1 and CDR2: MNHEY, SMNVEV (reference sequence). Trimming pared 9 bases from V and 8 bases from J, leaving 19 bases between. This CDR3 has 13 amino acids. The CDR3 protein is CASQTPGDEGYTF. The CDR3 nucleotides read TGTGCCAGTCAAACCCCAGGGGACGAGGGCTACACCTTC.

This clonotype showed up just a few times. The rearrangement joins TRBV7-2 to TRBJ2-1; D is possibly TRBD2 (5 bases). Trimming cost V 5 bases and J 3 bases, with 11 bases left between them. CDR1 SGHTA and CDR2 FQGNSA come from the germline V gene. The CDR3 has 14 amino acids. The CDR3, as DNA: TGTGCCAGCAGCCGATCTAGCAGCTACAATGAGCAGTTCTTC. This encodes CASSRSSSYNEQFF.

The J gene is TRBJ2-5, the V gene TRBV7-9; no clear D. Trimming removed 2 bases from V and 1 base from J, with 14 bases in between. The CDR3 spans 16 residues. Per germline, CDR1 SEHNR and CDR2 FQNEAQ (reference sequence). CDR3: CASSLIPSLGQETQYF. In DNA, the CDR3 is TGTGCCAGCAGCTTAATCCCTAGTTTGGGCCAAGAGACCCAGTACTTC.

The chain recombines TRBV7-2 with TRBJ1-2; possibly TRBD1 for D (6 bases). Trimming took 3 bases from V and 3 from J, leaving 11 bases between them. Germline V gene data show CDR1 as SGHTA and CDR2 as FQGNSA. The CDR3 is 14 residues long. The CDR3 sequence: CASSLSGEDYGYTF. For the CDR3, the DNA is TGTGCCAGCAGCTTGTCAGGGGAGGACTATGGCTACACCTTC.

This chain uses TRBV18 with TRBJ1-1; 7 bases align to TRBD1. Germline lookup yields CDR1 KGHSH and CDR2 LQKENI. The CDR3 is 15 amino acids. V was clipped by 3 bases and J by 3 bases; unmatched bases: 7. CDR3 protein: CASSPVQGTDTEAFF. The CDR3 DNA is TGTGCCAGCTCACCCGTACAGGGGACGGACACTGAAGCTTTCTTT.

The chain uses TRBV20-1 and TRBJ2-2; D uncertain. Trimming shortened V by 4 bases and J by 3 bases, and 15 bases separated the two germline ends. This CDR3 has 15 residues. CDR1 is DFQATT, CDR2 SNEGSKA, per germline (reference sequence). The CDR3 DNA reads TGCAGTGCTAAGGCTCCCCAGCAAGACACCGGGGAGCTGTTTTTT. Translating it yields CSAKAPQQDTGELFF.

This clonotype came up a few times. This chain uses TRBV7-9 with TRBJ1-2; D perhaps matches TRBD1 (5 bases). Between the trimmed V and J ends, which lost 1 base and 4 bases, there was a span of 10 bases. The CDR3 has 14 residues. Germline V CDR1 and CDR2: SEHNR, FQNEAQ (reference sequence). The CDR3 sequence is CASSLGAGSYGYTF. The DNA of the CDR3 is TGTGCCAGCAGCTTAGGGGCAGGGTCCTATGGCTACACCTTC.

This clonotype was recorded once. The genes are TRBV6-5 and TRBJ2-1, with D maybe TRBD2 (5 bases). The CDR3 runs to 15 residues. Germline lookup yields CDR1 MNHEY and CDR2 SVGAGI. Trimming stripped 5 bases from V and 7 bases from J, with 18 bases between. The CDR3 region is CASSERGGLGNEQFF. The CDR3 bases are TGTGCCAGCAGTGAACGGGGTGGCCTCGGGAATGAGCAGTTCTTC.

This clonotype appeared many times. The rearrangement joins TRBV27 to TRBJ1-5; maybe TRBD1 (5 bases). CDR1 is MNHEY, CDR2 SMNVEV, per germline (reference sequence). The CDR3 sequence is 15 residues long. V was trimmed by 3 bases and J by 6 bases, leaving 15 bases between them. The CDR3 sequence is CASSLKGQGGQPQHF. In DNA form, the CDR3 reads TGTGCCAGCAGTTTGAAGGGCCAGGGCGGTCAGCCCCAGCATTTT.

The J gene is TRBJ1-1, the V gene TRBV6-5, with TRBD1 matching 7 bases. Trimming took 5 bases from V and 0 from J; bases not matched to a gene: 3. The CDR3 has 14 residues. Germline V CDR1 and CDR2: MNHEY, SVGAGI. As DNA, the CDR3 is TGTGCCAGCAGTCAACAGGGGCTGAACACTGAAGCTTTCTTT. This codes for CASSQQGLNTEAFF.

The chain is built from TRBV18 and TRBJ1-1; possibly TRBD1 for D (6 bases). CDR3 length: 11 residues. Per germline, CDR1 KGHSH and CDR2 LQKENI. V was clipped by 6 bases and J by 7 bases, with 9 bases between them. The CDR3 nucleotides are TGTGCCAGCTCGCCGACAGGTGAAGCTTTCTTT. This gives the protein CASSPTGEAFF.

This clonotype was seen more than once but under ten times. The chain has TRBV10-3 and TRBJ1-2; D unclear. The V gene lost 4 bases and the J gene lost 1 base, with 7 bases spanning the gap. The CDR3 is 13 amino acids. CDR1 and CDR2 from the germline V gene are ENHRY and SYGVKD. DNA of the CDR3: TGTGCCATCAGTGCCCGGGATAACTATGGCTACACCTTC. It translates to CAISARDNYGYTF.

This clonotype came up a few times. This chain links TRBV20-1 with TRBJ1-2; weak D call: TRBD1 (6 bases). V lost 4 bases and J 0 bases, leaving 15 bases between the germline ends. The germline V gene encodes CDR1 DFQATT and CDR2 SNEGSKA (reference sequence). The CDR3 contains 15 residues. This CDR3 reads CSAIHRAGSNYGYTF. The DNA of the CDR3 is TGCAGTGCTATCCACAGGGCAGGGTCTAACTATGGCTACACCTTC.

The V gene is TRBV5-1, the J gene TRBJ1-1; 7 bases are shared with TRBD1. Germline V gene lookup returns CDR1 SGHRS and CDR2 YFSETQ. The CDR3 runs to 14 residues. Trimming took 4 bases from V and 1 from J; bases not matched to a gene: 4. The chain's CDR3 is CASSGQVENTEAFF. The CDR3 bases are TGCGCCAGCAGCGGACAGGTCGAGAACACTGAAGCTTTCTTT. The full variable domain, rest sourced from reference TRBV5-1 and TRBJ1-1, is KAGVTQTPRYLIKTRGQQVTLSCSPISGHRSVSWYQQTPGQGLQFLFEYFSETQRNKGNFPGRFSGRQFSNSRSEMNVSTLELGDSALYLCASSGQVENTEAFFGQGTRLTVV.

This clonotype came up a few times. The chain employs TRBV27 and TRBJ2-1; 9 nucleotides match TRBD2. Germline V lookup: CDR1 MNHEY, CDR2 SMNVEV (reference sequence). V was pared by 0 bases and J by 1 base, with 4 bases of the junction left unmatched. This CDR3 has 17 residues. The CDR3 here is CASSLSLAGLSYNEQFF. The CDR3 coding sequence is TGTGCCAGCAGTTTATCCCTAGCGGGACTTTCCTACAATGAGCAGTTCTTC.

This clonotype was observed a handful of times. V gene TRBV12-3 or TRBV12-4 combines with J gene TRBJ2-3, with D uncertain. Trimming cost V 6 bases and J 6 bases, with 19 bases left between them. This CDR3 is 15 amino acids long. The CDR3 here is CASRDMARWTDTQYF. Here the CDR3 DNA reads TGTGCCAGCAGAGACATGGCCCGCTGGACCGATACGCAGTATTTT.

As for this clonotype: This may arise from a read error, as a much more abundant clone is one base away. The rearrangement links TRBV15 to TRBJ2-7; D is unresolved. The CDR3 runs 13 residues. Germline CDR1 LNHNV, CDR2 YYDKDF (reference sequence). V was trimmed by 0 bases and J by 0 bases, leaving 3 bases between them. CDR3 amino acids: CATSRDSSYEQYF. CDR3 nucleotide sequence: TGTGCCACCAGCAGAGACAGCTCCTACGAGCAGTACTTC.

A few counts support this clonotype. This chain joins TRBV7-2 and TRBJ2-2, with D uncertain. V lost 5 bases and J lost 5, with 6 bases in between. Germline CDR1 SGHTA, CDR2 FQGNSA. This CDR3 has 12 amino acids. CDR3: CASSVGTGELFF. The CDR3 bases are TGTGCCAGCAGCGTGGGGACCGGGGAGCTGTTTTTT.

This clonotype showed up just a few times. V and J are TRBV20-1 and TRBJ2-7; D tentatively fits TRBD1 or TRBD2 (5 bases each). The CDR3 is 13 residues long. Trimming removed 6 bases from V and 1 base from J, with 13 bases in between. Germline V gene lookup returns CDR1 DFQATT and CDR2 SNEGSKA (reference sequence). The CDR3 DNA reads TGCAGTGCCCAACGGGACGGATCCTACGAGCAGTACTTC. Its protein product is CSAQRDGSYEQYF.

The rearrangement joins TRBV12-3 or TRBV12-4 to TRBJ2-3; unclear D gene. Trimming removed 8 bases at V and 0 bases at J, with 15 bases between. The CDR3 consists of 15 residues. CDR3 nucleotide sequence: TGTGCCAGCGGCCCATTCGGATCTAGCACAGATACGCAGTATTTT. This encodes CASGPFGSSTDTQYF.

V usage is TRBV29-1 and J usage is TRBJ2-7, with D tentatively TRBD2 (5 bases). Trimming took 6 bases from V and 1 from J, leaving 7 bases between them. This CDR3 contains 11 residues. From germline, CDR1 is SQVTM and CDR2 ANQGSEA. The chain's CDR3 is CSVGESYEQYF. CDR3 in DNA: TGCAGCGTGGGAGAGTCCTACGAGCAGTACTTC.

The V call is TRBV6-2 or TRBV6-3, the J call TRBJ1-4; tentative D call: TRBD1 (5 bases). With 0 bases removed from V and 8 bases from J, the gap between germline ends came to 7 bases. Germline lookup yields CDR1 MNHEY and CDR2 SVGEGT. The CDR3 loop spans 13 amino acids. CDR3 loop: CASSYSRGEKLFF. CDR3 nucleotides: TGTGCCAGCAGTTACTCACGGGGGGAAAAACTGTTTTTT.

The chain employs TRBV5-1 and TRBJ2-1; D gene ambiguous. The germline V gene has CDR1 SGHRS and CDR2 YFSETQ. The CDR3 loop spans 12 amino acids. The V gene lost 3 bases and the J gene lost 3 bases, with 4 bases spanning the gap. The CDR3 DNA reads TGCGCCAGCAGCTACGACTACAATGAGCAGTTCTTC. Translation gives CASSYDYNEQFF.

This clonotype has just a few counts. The rearrangement links TRBV20-1 to TRBJ1-5; no clear D gene. This CDR3 is 14 amino acids long. Germline CDR1 and CDR2: DFQATT and SNEGSKA (reference sequence). V lost 3 bases and J 4 bases, leaving 13 bases between the germline ends. The CDR3 nucleotides read TGCAGTGCTAGTTTCCAGAGACTAAATCAGCCCCAGCATTTT. It translates to CSASFQRLNQPQHF.

This clonotype occurred many times. CDR3 in DNA: TGCAGTGCTAGAGCCCTAGCCGGCGATGGCTACACCTTC. It yields the protein CSARALAGDGYTF. V and J are TRBV20-1 and TRBJ1-2; D unclear. Trimming took off 1 base at V and 6 bases at J, with 12 bases between the two ends. Germline CDR1 is DFQATT and CDR2 is SNEGSKA (reference sequence). The CDR3 is 13 amino acids.